The clone carrying this T cell receptor (beta chain) was detected only a few times. The antigen remains undetermined. These data come from a study of blood T cells in healthy people across ages. The CDR3 contains 14 residues. The V end lost 3 bases, the J end lost 0 bases, and 7 bases lay between the germline ends. The germline CDR1 and CDR2 sequences are SGHVS and FNYEAQ. A J-beta primer mix and a sample-barcoded 5' primer were used in a second PCR of about 7 to 11 cycles. The authors tagged each cDNA molecule using a template-switch adaptor with 12 random nucleotides. TCRdb passed the 5' RACE reads through MiXCR, listing each CDR3 protein once. This sample has hundreds of thousands of distinct CDR3 sequences, with roughly 49% found just once. Study-wide results and limits: Older age went with lower TCR beta diversity per million T cells, in a roughly linear way. The study found more naive CD4+ cells and higher diversity in long-lived than aged donors. Bulk PBMC profiling left naive and antigen-experienced comparisons inconclusive.

The gene calls are TRBV7-6 and TRBJ2-3, with D unclear. Sequenced sample: blood. The clonotype comes from a woman between 55 and 75 years old in good health. The CDR3 nucleotides are TGTGCCAGCAGCTTTGGGAAAAGCACAGATACGCAGTATTTT. Protein product: CASSFGKSTDTQYF.